The sequence of this TCR beta chain was determined in a study of cytomegalovirus exposure and HLA in healthy donors. Details on this clone: The antigen remains unidentified.

Overall study findings and caveats: Analysis performed later showed TCR beta chains linked to HLA being more clonally expanded than equally common others. From TCR beta sequences, most subjects' HLA-A and HLA-B alleles were reportedly predicted accurately.

This CDR3 comprises 15 residues. Germline values: CDR1 SGHVS, CDR2 FQNEAQ. J gave up 2 bases and V 2 bases, and 5 bases lay outside the gene matches. PCR used 60 Vbeta primers and 13 Jbeta primers. Assay used: immunoSEQ multiplex PCR; TCRdb lists only in-frame clones, some missing. The table lists 150,000 to 200,000 clones, approximately 88% of them singletons. The chain joins TRBV7-8 to TRBJ1-1; TRBD1 matches 7 bases. Sequenced material: PBMCs. The receptor's source is a boy younger than 18 in good health and CMV-seronegative. This CDR3 reads CASSLPRQGNTEAFF. DNA for the CDR3: TGTGCCAGCAGCTTACCCCGACAGGGCAACACTGAAGCTTTCTTT.